The 9 T cell receptor beta chains given below trace back to one sample, sequenced in a study of T cell responses to AZD1222 COVID-19 vaccine. Some clones are missing from TCRdb's copy, which holds only in-frame ones; the method was immunoSEQ multiplex PCR. The sample lists 120,000 to 150,000 clones, 85% to 95% occurring once. This material consisted of peripheral blood, taken on day 0 of AZD1222 vaccination. These TCRs come from an adult in good health.

The chain has TRBV6-2 or TRBV6-3 and TRBJ2-1; the D gene is possibly TRBD1 (5 bases). The germline V gene encodes CDR1 MNHEY and CDR2 SVGEGT. The CDR3 is made up of 15 amino acids. Trimming shortened V by 0 bases and J by 8 bases, and 14 bases separated the two germline ends. CDR3 DNA: TGTGCCAGCAGTTACTCGAAGACAGCCCAAGATGAGCAGTTCTTC. Encoded protein: CASSYSKTAQDEQFF.

The count of this clone is one. The chain carries TRBV6-5 and TRBJ1-5, with a tentative D call TRBD1 (6 bases). The CDR3 extends over 13 amino acids. Trimming removed 11 bases from V and 3 bases from J, with 14 bases in between. CDR1 is MNHEY and CDR2 is SVGAGI in the germline V gene. The CDR3 spells CAGARQANQPQHF. CDR3 DNA: TGTGCCGGAGCTAGACAGGCCAATCAGCCCCAGCATTTT.

This chain joins TRBV7-3 and TRBJ2-1; D call uncertain. Germline V gene sequence: CDR1 SGHTA, CDR2 FQGTGA. The V and J ends lost 5 bases and 5 bases respectively, with 22 bases between them. The CDR3 has 17 amino acids. DNA of the CDR3: TGTGCCAGCAGCCCTTTTGGGGATCCCCTTTACGACAATGAGCAGTTCTTC. Protein: CASSPFGDPLYDNEQFF.

The V and J genes are TRBV20-1 and TRBJ1-1; perhaps TRBD1 as D (5 bases). CDR3 length: 12 amino acids. V gave up 3 bases and J gave up 3 bases, with 8 bases separating them. Germline loops: CDR1 DFQATT, CDR2 SNEGSKA (reference sequence). CDR3 sequence reads: CSASRGYTEAFF. The CDR3 nucleotides read TGCAGTGCTAGTCGGGGCTACACTGAAGCTTTCTTT.

The rearrangement joins TRBV11-2 to TRBJ1-1; a possible D gene is TRBD1 (5 bases). V lost 5 bases and J lost 8, with 9 bases in between. The germline V gene has CDR1 SGHAT and CDR2 FQNNGV. The length of the CDR3 is 11 residues. DNA for the CDR3: TGTGCCAGCAGCCCCGGGGGGGAAGCTTTCTTT. It codes for CASSPGGEAFF.

This rearrangement joins TRBV6-2 or TRBV6-3 to TRBJ1-2; 9 bases align to TRBD1. Germline CDR1 and CDR2: MNHEY and SVGEGT. This CDR3 is built from 14 residues. Trimming at V came to 5 bases and at J to 4 bases, leaving 5 bases not matched to a gene. CDR3 in amino acids: CASSAGTGIYGYTF. DNA for the CDR3: TGTGCCAGCAGTGCCGGGACAGGGATCTATGGCTACACCTTC.

The V call is TRBV5-1, the J call TRBJ2-5, with 7 bases that match TRBD1. V trimming: 5 bases; J trimming: 1 base; junction bases outside the gene matches: 8. Germline V gives CDR1 SGHRS, CDR2 YFSETQ. CDR3 length: 15 residues. CDR3 nucleotide sequence: TGCGCCAGCAGTTCACAGACAGGGCCCCAAGAGACCCAGTACTTC. Translated: CASSSQTGPQETQYF.

V is TRBV4-1 and J is TRBJ1-5; D is uncertain. Germline-derived CDR1 and CDR2 are MGHRA and YSYEKL. Trimming pared 1 base from V and 4 bases from J, leaving 14 bases between. The CDR3 loop spans 16 amino acids. The CDR3 reads CASSQVLLMGNQPQHF. CDR3 DNA: TGCGCCAGCAGCCAAGTCCTCCTTATGGGGAATCAGCCCCAGCATTTT.

The chain couples TRBV27 to TRBJ1-6, with TRBD1 identical over 9 bases. The J segment lost 7 bases and the V segment lost 3 bases, leaving 7 bases of the junction unmatched. The germline gives CDR1 MNHEY, CDR2 SMNVEV (reference sequence). The CDR3 runs 16 residues. The CDR3 spells CASSFTGGSWNSPLHF. CDR3 nucleotides: TGTGCCAGCAGTTTTACAGGGGGCTCGTGGAATTCACCCCTCCACTTT.